Shown below are 20 T cell receptor beta chains from a single sample sequenced in a study of post-analysis software for immune sequencing data. Unique molecular identifiers tagged the TCR beta cDNA libraries. TCRdb reanalysed the PCR reads using MiXCR and keeps one entry per CDR3 protein. The profile shows 450,000 or so distinct CDR3 sequences, over 35% of them singletons. Overall study findings and caveats: Relative to controls, patients had five TRBV segments at higher frequency, with TRBV5-6, TRBV5-1 and TRBV20-1 among these.

No antigen has been assigned to these receptors. The sequencing input was blood. The receptor source for this set is a girl aged 5-17 years with multiple sclerosis.

The V call is TRBV29-1, the J call TRBJ2-7; D perhaps matches TRBD2 (5 bases). This CDR3 spans 14 amino acids. The germline CDR1 and CDR2 sequences are SQVTM and ANQGSEA. Deletions cut 7 bases from V and 0 bases from J, with 16 bases between. The chain's CDR3 is CSGSDGESSYEQYF. Written as DNA, the CDR3 is TGCAGCGGATCTGACGGGGAGAGCTCCTACGAGCAGTACTTC.

The chain carries TRBV20-1 and TRBJ2-7, with D perhaps TRBD2 (6 bases). V lost 2 bases and J lost 6, with 20 bases in between. This CDR3 is built from 15 residues. The germline V gene has CDR1 DFQATT and CDR2 SNEGSKA (reference sequence). CDR3 in DNA: TGCAGTGCTAGATCCGGCAGGGAGGAATCGTCCGAGCAGTACTTC. This gives the protein CSARSGREESSEQYF.

The chain joins TRBV20-1 to TRBJ2-7; 11 bases are a match to TRBD2. V was clipped by 3 bases and J by 2 bases; unmatched bases: 6. The CDR3 is 15 amino acids. The germline V gene encodes CDR1 DFQATT and CDR2 SNEGSKA (reference sequence). The chain's CDR3 is CSASQGLAETYEQYF. CDR3 nucleotides: TGCAGTGCTAGTCAGGGACTAGCGGAGACCTACGAGCAGTACTTC.

The table lists this clonotype with a few counts. The chain combines TRBV7-6 with TRBJ2-3; the D is unclear. The germline gives CDR1 SGHVS, CDR2 FNYEAQ. This CDR3 has 16 amino acids. Trimming cost V 5 bases and J 0 bases, with 15 bases left between them. The CDR3 DNA reads TGTGCCAGCAGCCCGACACTCGAATCTAGCACAGATACGCAGTATTTT. Its translation is CASSPTLESSTDTQYF. The complete variable domain, with remaining parts taken from reference TRBV7-6 and TRBJ2-3, reads GAGVSQSPRYKVTKRGQDVALRCDPISGHVSLYWYRQALGQGPEFLTYFNYEAQQDKSGLPNDRFSAERPEGSISTLTIQRTEQRDSAMYRCASSPTLESSTDTQYFGPGTRLTVL.

This chain joins TRBV12-3 or TRBV12-4 and TRBJ2-5; TRBD2 matches at 7 bases. With 4 bases clipped from V and 2 bases from J, the junction kept 10 bases outside the gene matches. The CDR3 has 16 amino acids. The CDR3, as DNA: TGTGCCAGCAGTTGGGGGGGAAGACAGATTCAAGAGACCCAGTACTTC. It translates to CASSWGGRQIQETQYF.

This clonotype was counted only a few times. This chain uses TRBV12-3 or TRBV12-4 with TRBJ2-5, with D maybe TRBD1 (5 bases). V was pared by 4 bases and J by 3 bases, with 9 bases between. The CDR3 loop spans 13 amino acids. The CDR3 sequence: CASSSTVEETQYF. The DNA for the CDR3 is TGTGCCAGCAGTTCGACAGTTGAAGAGACCCAGTACTTC.

The chain has TRBV7-6 and TRBJ1-4; weak D call: TRBD1 (5 bases). V was trimmed by 4 bases and J by 6 bases, leaving 12 bases between them. Germline assignment: CDR1 SGHVS and CDR2 FNYEAQ. CDR3 length: 14 amino acids. The CDR3 reads CASSSGRKHEKLFF. The CDR3 bases are TGTGCCAGCAGCTCGGGACGGAAACATGAAAAACTGTTTTTT.

V and J are TRBV4-3 and TRBJ1-2, with no clear D. Trimming shortened V by 4 bases and J by 8 bases, and 17 bases separated the two germline ends. The germline V gene has CDR1 LGHNA and CDR2 YSLEER. The CDR3 runs to 14 residues. This chain's CDR3 is CASSPAGKGIGYTF. The DNA for the CDR3 is TGCGCCAGCAGCCCGGCCGGAAAAGGGATAGGCTACACCTTC.

This clonotype has a handful of counts. V usage is TRBV20-1 and J usage is TRBJ2-3; 8 bases line up with TRBD2. Trimming cost V 5 bases and J 0 bases; bases outside gene matches: 4. The CDR3 consists of 14 residues. CDR1 and CDR2 from the germline V gene are DFQATT and SNEGSKA (reference sequence). CDR3 sequence (DNA): TGCAGTGCTCGCCCTAGCGGGAGCACAGATACGCAGTATTTT. Translating gives CSARPSGSTDTQYF.

This clonotype has just a few counts. The chain joins TRBV12-3 or TRBV12-4 to TRBJ1-5; TRBD1 matches at 7 bases. The CDR3 loop spans 13 amino acids. V was pared by 3 bases and J by 9 bases, with 5 bases of the junction left unmatched. The CDR3 region is CASSLAGGRPQHF. CDR3 DNA sequence: TGTGCCAGCAGTTTGGCAGGGGGAAGGCCCCAGCATTTT.

V is TRBV27 and J is TRBJ2-7, with 11 bases lining up with TRBD2. The better agreement between TRBJ2-5 and the DNA end casts doubt on the J call. Germline CDR1 MNHEY, CDR2 SMNVEV (reference sequence). The CDR3 sequence is 16 residues long. The CDR3 spells CASSRLLAGDGGTQYF. The CDR3 DNA sequence: TGTGCCAGCAGCCGCCTACTAGCGGGAGACGGGGGGACCCAGTACTTC.

This clonotype was observed a few times. V and J are TRBV7-9 and TRBJ2-3; 8 bases line up with TRBD2. This CDR3 has 16 amino acids. CDR1 and CDR2 from the germline V gene are SEHNR and FQNEAQ (reference sequence). V dropped 0 bases and J dropped 3; count of bases not matched to a gene: 5. The CDR3 here is CASSLAAGGGTDTQYF. CDR3 sequence (DNA): TGTGCCAGCAGCTTAGCGGCGGGAGGAGGGACAGATACGCAGTATTTT. Using reference TRBV7-9 and TRBJ2-3 for the parts outside the CDR3, the full variable domain is DTGVSQNPRHKITKRGQNVTFRCDPISEHNRLYWYRQTLGQGPEFLTYFQNEAQLEKSRLLSDRFSAERPKGSFSTLEIQRTEQGDSAMYLCASSLAAGGGTDTQYFGPGTRLTVL.

The chain links TRBV20-1 to TRBJ1-2; D may be TRBD1 (5 bases). V gave up 3 bases and J gave up 4 bases, with 12 bases separating them. Looked up from germline, CDR1 is DFQATT and CDR2 is SNEGSKA (reference sequence). CDR3 size: 13 residues. The CDR3 is CSASLSGLYGYTF. CDR3 coding DNA: TGCAGTGCTAGCCTTTCGGGGCTCTATGGCTACACCTTC.

The rearrangement joins TRBV2 to TRBJ1-5; no clear D. Germline assignment: CDR1 SNHLY and CDR2 FYNNEI. V was cut by 0 bases and J by 0 bases, with 6 bases left in between. The CDR3 covers 15 residues. CDR3 in amino acids: CASSEAGYSNQPQHF. The CDR3, as DNA: TGTGCCAGCAGTGAAGCAGGGTATAGCAATCAGCCCCAGCATTTT.

The chain employs TRBV5-1 and TRBJ1-4, with a weak D call TRBD1 (6 bases). This CDR3 has 16 amino acids. Germline V gene sequence: CDR1 SGHRS, CDR2 YFSETQ. V was cut by 1 base and J by 11 bases, with 21 bases left in between. This CDR3 is CASSLSSGQGQGKLFF. The DNA for the CDR3 is TGCGCCAGCAGCTTGTCCTCAGGGCAGGGGCAGGGGAAACTGTTTTTT.

The chain recombines TRBV28 with TRBJ1-4; possibly TRBD1 for D (5 bases). CDR3 size: 13 residues. The germline CDR1 and CDR2 sequences are MDHEN and SYDVKM. V lost 7 bases and J lost 7, with 13 bases in between. The CDR3 sequence: CASKRAGGEKLFF. The CDR3 bases are TGTGCCAGCAAAAGAGCCGGGGGTGAAAAACTGTTTTTT. The complete variable domain, with remaining parts taken from reference TRBV28 and TRBJ1-4, reads DVKVTQSSRYLVKRTGEKVFLECVQDMDHENMFWYRQDPGLGLRLIYFSYDVKMKEKGDIPEGYSVSREKKERFSLILESASTNQTSMYLCASKRAGGEKLFFGSGTQLSVL.

Remarks on this clonotype: At one end the junction does not follow the germline gene, possibly because of a read error. The chain combines TRBV7-2 with TRBJ2-1; D might be TRBD2 (6 bases). The CDR3 spans 13 residues. From germline, CDR1 is SGHTA and CDR2 FQGNSA. CDR3 nucleotide sequence: TGTGCCAGCAGCGTTAGCGGATACAATGGGCAGTTCTTC. Translating gives CASSVSGYNGQFF.

This clonotype was counted between two and nine times. This chain connects TRBV29-1 to TRBJ2-5, with D perhaps TRBD1 (6 bases). The DNA end favors TRBJ2-7, so the J call may be wrong. Germline V gene sequence: CDR1 SQVTM, CDR2 ANQGSEA. The CDR3 length is 18 residues. The CDR3, as DNA: TGCAGCGTTCAGTCCCGACTAAACAGGGCTGGACACTCCTACGAGCAGTACTTC. Residues: CSVQSRLNRAGHSYEQYF.

The V and J genes are TRBV5-1 and TRBJ2-7; 11 nucleotides line up with TRBD2. Trimming cost V 5 bases and J 3 bases; bases outside gene matches: 4. Looked up from germline, CDR1 is SGHRS and CDR2 is YFSETQ. This CDR3 comprises 14 residues. This chain's CDR3 is CASRSTSGNYEQYF. The CDR3 DNA reads TGCGCCAGCAGGTCGACTAGCGGGAACTACGAGCAGTACTTC.

The rearrangement joins TRBV28 to TRBJ2-1; D is perhaps TRBD1 or TRBD2 (6 bases each). TRBJ2-7 matches the DNA end more closely, so the J call is doubtful. Germline-derived CDR1 and CDR2 are MDHEN and SYDVKM. The CDR3 runs 14 residues. For the CDR3, the DNA is TGTGCCAGCAGGGGCGGGACAAACCACTACGAGCAGTACTTC. Translating gives CASRGGTNHYEQYF.